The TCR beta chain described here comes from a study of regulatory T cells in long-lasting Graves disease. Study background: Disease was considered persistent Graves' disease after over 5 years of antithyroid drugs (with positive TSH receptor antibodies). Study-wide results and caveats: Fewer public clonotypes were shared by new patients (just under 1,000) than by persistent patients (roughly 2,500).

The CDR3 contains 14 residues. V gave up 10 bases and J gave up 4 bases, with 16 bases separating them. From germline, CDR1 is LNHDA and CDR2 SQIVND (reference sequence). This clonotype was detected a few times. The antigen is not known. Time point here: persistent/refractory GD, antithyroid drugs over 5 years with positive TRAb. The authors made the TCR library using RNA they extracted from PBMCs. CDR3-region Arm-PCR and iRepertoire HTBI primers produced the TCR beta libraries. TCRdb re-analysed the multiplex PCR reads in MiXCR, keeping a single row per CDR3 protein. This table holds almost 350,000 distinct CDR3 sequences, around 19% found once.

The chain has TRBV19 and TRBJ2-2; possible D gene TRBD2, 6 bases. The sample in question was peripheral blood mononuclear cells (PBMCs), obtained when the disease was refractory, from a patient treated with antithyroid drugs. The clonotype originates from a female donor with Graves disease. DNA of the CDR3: TGTGCCACCGGGTCCCACGGGAGCACCGGGGAGCTGTTTTTT. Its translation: CATGSHGSTGELFF.